These 32 T cell receptor beta chains share one sample of origin, sequenced in a study of blood T cell repertoires in COVID-19. Clones were sequenced by immunoSEQ multiplex PCR, and TCRdb holds only the in-frame ones, with some missing. The sample records 350,000 to 450,000 clones, about 89% being singletons. Source material: peripheral blood. Every receptor here comes from a man aged 35-49 years with acute or convalescent COVID-19.

In its sample, this clone was seen once. J is TRBJ1-2 and V is TRBV19; 10 nucleotides match TRBD1. V gave up 5 bases and J gave up 7 bases; unmatched junction bases: 10. The CDR3 has 15 amino acids. Germline lookup yields CDR1 LNHDA and CDR2 SQIVND (reference sequence). The CDR3 region is CASSPRDRGLTGYTF. The CDR3 DNA reads TGTGCCAGTAGTCCCAGGGACAGGGGTCTAACTGGCTACACCTTC.

This chain joins TRBV14 and TRBJ1-3, with D unclear. This CDR3 contains 15 residues. Germline lookup yields CDR1 SGHDN and CDR2 FVKESK. Trimming cost V 8 bases and J 2 bases, with 16 bases left between them. The CDR3 sequence: CASALRRAPGNTIYF. The CDR3 DNA reads as TGTGCCAGCGCATTGAGGAGGGCGCCTGGAAACACCATATATTTT.

This rearrangement joins TRBV6-6 to TRBJ1-4; TRBD1 matches at 9 bases. The CDR3 has 16 residues. Germline lookup yields CDR1 MNHNY and CDR2 SVGAGI (reference sequence). The V gene end was trimmed by 0 bases and the J gene end by 5 bases; junction bases not matched to a gene: 4. The CDR3 region is CASSYSSGTGNEKLFF. The CDR3 DNA is TGTGCCAGCAGTTACTCGTCCGGGACAGGGAATGAAAAACTGTTTTTT.

The rearrangement links TRBV24-1 to TRBJ1-2; unclear D gene. Germline values: CDR1 KGHDR, CDR2 SFDVKD. The CDR3 loop spans 15 amino acids. V lost 3 bases and J 4 bases, leaving 14 bases between the germline ends. CDR3 bases: TGTGCCACCAGTGATAAGAGGTCGGGTGGCTATGGCTACACCTTC. It specifies CATSDKRSGGYGYTF.

The chain links TRBV28 to TRBJ2-1; D not certain. The CDR3 totals 12 residues. Germline values: CDR1 MDHEN, CDR2 SYDVKM. Trimming left V 6 bases short and J 6 bases short, with 9 bases between. The CDR3 DNA reads TGTGCCAGCAGCCCCCCCCTCAATGAGCAGTTCTTC. The encoded protein is CASSPPLNEQFF.

The chain uses TRBV27 and TRBJ2-7, with 9 bases that match TRBD1. Germline assignment: CDR1 MNHEY and CDR2 SMNVEV (reference sequence). The CDR3 has 16 amino acids. The J segment lost 0 bases and the V segment lost 5 bases, leaving 8 bases of the junction unmatched. CDR3 residues: CASSAAPGQGSYEQYF. For the CDR3, the DNA is TGTGCCAGCAGTGCAGCGCCGGGACAGGGCTCCTACGAGCAGTACTTC.

The CDR3 region is CASRDRDRVRDNQPQHF. CDR3 coding DNA: TGTGCCAGCAGAGACCGGGACAGGGTGAGGGACAATCAGCCCCAGCATTTT. The chain uses TRBV2 and TRBJ1-5; 9 positions agree with TRBD1. Germline V gene data show CDR1 as SNHLY and CDR2 as FYNNEI. V shed 6 bases, J shed 3 bases, and the junction held 12 bases outside the gene matches. The CDR3 sequence is 17 residues long.

The V call is TRBV21-1, the J call TRBJ1-6; TRBD1, the table's D call, was not compared with the DNA. TRBV21-1 represents a pseudogene. The CDR3 loop spans 16 amino acids. CDR3 DNA: TGTGCCAGAAAACAGGGGGCGCGGATGGAATTGTCACCCCTCCACTTT. This sequence encodes CARKQGARMELSPLHF.

The gene calls are TRBV7-9 and TRBJ1-4, with D perhaps matching TRBD1 (5 bases). Germline V gene data show CDR1 as SEHNR and CDR2 as FQNEAQ (reference sequence). The CDR3 loop spans 14 amino acids. V lost 2 bases and J 8 bases, leaving 12 bases between the germline ends. CDR3 nucleotide sequence: TGTGCCAGCAGCTTACGCAGGGATCAGGAAAAACTGTTTTTT. Translated: CASSLRRDQEKLFF.

The chain employs TRBV6-6 and TRBJ1-6; 7 bases agree with TRBD1. CDR1 is MNHNY and CDR2 is SVGAGI in the germline V gene (reference sequence). V was clipped by 0 bases and J by 6 bases; unmatched bases: 2. This CDR3 region has 15 residues. CDR3 loop: CASSYSGQSNSPLHF. CDR3 sequence (DNA): TGTGCCAGCAGTTACTCGGGACAGAGTAATTCACCCCTCCACTTT.

V gene TRBV7-9 combines with J gene TRBJ1-1, with D tentatively TRBD1 (5 bases). Trimming removed 5 bases at V and 10 bases at J, with 20 bases between. The CDR3 consists of 14 residues. Per germline, CDR1 SEHNR and CDR2 FQNEAQ (reference sequence). CDR3 coding DNA: TGTGCCAGCAGCCGCCCCCAGGGCCATCCCGCAGCTTTCTTT. It encodes CASSRPQGHPAAFF.

V gene TRBV5-1 combines with J gene TRBJ2-1; possibly TRBD2 for D (6 bases). The CDR3 runs 15 residues. The V end was cut by 0 bases, the J end by 6 bases, with 13 bases between. CDR1 SGHRS and CDR2 YFSETQ come from the germline V gene. In nucleotides, the CDR3 is TGCGCCAGCAGCTTGGACGTTGCGGGACGCAATGAGCAGTTCTTC. It codes for CASSLDVAGRNEQFF.

J is TRBJ2-3 and V is TRBV7-3, with TRBD2 as a possible D gene (5 bases). Germline-derived CDR1 and CDR2 are SGHTA and FQGTGA. CDR3 length equals 13 residues. Between the trimmed V and J ends, which lost 4 bases and 5 bases, there was a span of 10 bases. The CDR3 loop reads CASSSLSGDTQYF. The CDR3 coding sequence is TGTGCCAGCAGCTCACTGAGCGGAGATACGCAGTATTTT.

This clone was observed a single time. The genes are TRBV29-1 and TRBJ1-1; D may be TRBD1 (5 bases). V gave up 0 bases and J gave up 6 bases, with 14 bases separating them. Germline V gene lookup returns CDR1 SQVTM and CDR2 ANQGSEA. The CDR3 runs 14 residues. The CDR3 DNA is TGCAGCGTTGAAGATGGAGGGGAGGCCCCTGAAGCTTTCTTT. It yields the protein CSVEDGGEAPEAFF.

V is TRBV5-4 and J is TRBJ1-1, with D unclear. V lost 2 bases and J 6 bases, leaving 8 bases between the germline ends. The CDR3 contains 12 residues. Germline assignment: CDR1 SGHNT and CDR2 YYREEE (reference sequence). The CDR3 bases are TGTGCCAGCAGCTTTTCGTCAGCTGAAGCTTTCTTT. It encodes CASSFSSAEAFF.

V and J are TRBV19 and TRBJ1-6; 9 positions agree with TRBD1. In germline, CDR1 is LNHDA, CDR2 SQIVND (reference sequence). This CDR3 is 18 amino acids long. J was trimmed by 3 bases and V by 1 base; bases with no gene match: 7. The CDR3: CASSIVSGTGHYNSPLHF. The DNA for the CDR3 is TGTGCCAGTAGTATAGTCTCCGGGACAGGGCACTATAATTCACCCCTCCACTTT.

The chain uses TRBV27 and TRBJ2-1; 8 nucleotides agree with TRBD2. In germline, CDR1 is MNHEY, CDR2 SMNVEV (reference sequence). The length of the CDR3 is 16 residues. Germline trimming cut 0 bases from V and 4 bases from J; bases unmatched to any gene: 5. CDR3 sequence (DNA): TGTGCCAGCAGTTTATCGGGGCGGGAGGTTTACAATGAGCAGTTCTTC. It codes for CASSLSGREVYNEQFF.

The V call is TRBV9, the J call TRBJ2-3, with 8 positions matching TRBD2. The CDR3 is 17 residues long. V shed 4 bases, J shed 0 bases, and the junction held 10 bases outside the gene matches. The germline V gene encodes CDR1 SGDLS and CDR2 YYNGEE. CDR3 residues: CASSKGRAGASTDTQYF. The DNA for the CDR3 is TGTGCCAGCAGCAAAGGAAGAGCGGGAGCTAGCACAGATACGCAGTATTTT.

This clone was detected once. The gene calls are TRBV4-1 and TRBJ2-1; the match to TRBD2 covers 12 bases. Germline-derived CDR1 and CDR2 are MGHRA and YSYEKL. V gave up 0 bases and J gave up 10 bases; unmatched junction bases: 7. The CDR3 spans 16 residues. The CDR3 region has the DNA TGCGCCAGCAGCCAAGATCGCCTAGCGGGGGGGCGGGAGCAGTTCTTC. Residues: CASSQDRLAGGREQFF.

The chain has TRBV7-9 and TRBJ2-7; D unresolved. Looked up from germline, CDR1 is SEHNR and CDR2 is FQNEAQ (reference sequence). The CDR3 length is 12 residues. Trimming took off 5 bases at V and 3 bases at J, with 8 bases between the two ends. CDR3 loop: CASSPTDYEQYF. The DNA for the CDR3 is TGTGCCAGCAGCCCAACAGACTACGAGCAGTACTTC. Based on the CDR3 plus reference TRBV7-9 and TRBJ2-7, the full variable domain is DTGVSQNPRHKITKRGQNVTFRCDPISEHNRLYWYRQTLGQGPEFLTYFQNEAQLEKSRLLSDRFSAERPKGSFSTLEIQRTEQGDSAMYLCASSPTDYEQYFGPGTRLTVT.

This sequence joins TRBV12-3 or TRBV12-4 and TRBJ1-2, with unresolved D. Trimming pared 2 bases from V and 6 bases from J, leaving 10 bases between. This CDR3 has 13 residues. The CDR3 region is CASSLQLHDGYTF. The DNA of the CDR3 is TGTGCCAGCAGTTTACAGTTGCATGATGGCTACACCTTC.

CDR3 residues: CASSRDRNYGYTF. In nucleotides, the CDR3 is TGTGCCAGCAGCCGGGACAGGAACTATGGCTACACCTTC. The rearrangement uses TRBV3-1 (or the pseudogene TRBV3-2) and TRBJ1-2, with 8 bases aligning to TRBD1. The CDR3 is 13 residues long. Germline lookup yields CDR1 LGHDT and CDR2 YNNKEL (reference sequence). After removal of 4 bases from V and 2 bases from J, the junction contained 0 bases not matched to a gene.

V gene TRBV3-1 (or the pseudogene TRBV3-2) combines with J gene TRBJ2-3; D is unclear. Trimming cost V 4 bases and J 0 bases, with 5 bases left between them. The germline gives CDR1 LGHDT, CDR2 YNNKEL (reference sequence). The length of the CDR3 is 13 residues. DNA for the CDR3: TGTGCCAGCAGCCCCGTAAGCACAGATACGCAGTATTTT. This gives the protein CASSPVSTDTQYF.

This sequence joins TRBV4-1 and TRBJ2-7; 7 bases fit TRBD1. Germline values: CDR1 MGHRA, CDR2 YSYEKL. V lost 4 bases to trimming and J lost 2 bases; unmatched junction nucleotides: 5. The CDR3 loop spans 14 amino acids. The DNA of the CDR3 is TGCGCCAGCAGCCGGGGACAGCCTGCCTACGAGCAGTACTTC. It specifies CASSRGQPAYEQYF.

This clone is a singleton in its sample. The chain recombines TRBV9 with TRBJ1-1; 9 positions match TRBD1. The V gene's germline CDR1 is SGDLS and CDR2 YYNGEE. J lost 4 bases, V lost 3 bases, and 4 bases had no gene match. This CDR3 is built from 14 residues. The CDR3 spells CASSGKTGGTEAFF. In DNA, the CDR3 is TGTGCCAGCAGCGGGAAGACAGGGGGCACTGAAGCTTTCTTT.

The chain couples TRBV11-3 to TRBJ2-1, with D tentatively TRBD1 (6 bases). Germline V gene data show CDR1 as SGHNT and CDR2 as YENEEA. The CDR3 is 14 residues long. Trimming took 5 bases from V and 0 from J, leaving 8 bases between them. The CDR3 loop is CASSGGSSYNEQFF. CDR3 bases: TGTGCCAGCAGCGGGGGCTCCTCCTACAATGAGCAGTTCTTC.

The gene calls are TRBV19 and TRBJ1-1; D is unclear. Germline CDR1 and CDR2: LNHDA and SQIVND (reference sequence). V lost 4 bases and J lost 1, with 10 bases in between. This CDR3 spans 14 amino acids. CDR3 loop: CASSTSPENTEAFF. The CDR3 nucleotides are TGTGCCAGTAGTACAAGCCCCGAGAACACTGAAGCTTTCTTT.

The chain couples TRBV6-5 to TRBJ2-7, with TRBD1 matching 7 bases. Germline values: CDR1 MNHEY, CDR2 SVGAGI. The length of the CDR3 is 14 residues. The trim removed 7 bases at V and 3 bases at J, leaving 9 bases unmatched. As DNA, the CDR3 is TGTGCCAGCAAGGGGGACAGAAAACTCTACGAGCAGTACTTC. The encoded protein is CASKGDRKLYEQYF.

This chain joins TRBV28 and TRBJ2-5; D possibly corresponds to TRBD2 (5 bases). The J call may be wrong; the DNA end is better matched by TRBJ2-7. CDR3 size: 13 residues. The germline gives CDR1 MDHEN, CDR2 SYDVKM. CDR3 coding DNA: TGTGCCAGCAGTTTGGAGGATCTATACGAGCAGTACTTC. It translates to CASSLEDLYEQYF.

The rearrangement uses TRBV6-5 and TRBJ2-7; 8 bases match TRBD1. Germline CDR1 MNHEY, CDR2 SVGAGI. This CDR3 is built from 14 residues. The junction had 8 bases not matched to a gene; V was cut back by 5 bases and J by 5 bases. For the CDR3, the DNA is TGTGCCAGCAGTCTGCCGGGACAGGCTCACGAGCAGTACTTC. Translating gives CASSLPGQAHEQYF.

This sequence joins TRBV24-1 and TRBJ1-4; D is unresolved. Trimming shortened V by 5 bases and J by 10 bases, and 16 bases separated the two germline ends. This CDR3 is 14 amino acids long. Germline lookup yields CDR1 KGHDR and CDR2 SFDVKD. The DNA of the CDR3 is TGTGCCACCAGTGCCCCTAAATTTTTACGAAAACTGTTTTTT. Amino acid sequence: CATSAPKFLRKLFF.

CDR3 region: CASSTTRANTGELFF. The CDR3 coding sequence is TGTGCCAGCAGTACGACTCGCGCGAACACCGGGGAGCTGTTTTTT. This sequence joins TRBV6-6 and TRBJ2-2; D remains unclear. CDR1 MNHNY and CDR2 SVGAGI come from the germline V gene (reference sequence). Trimming left V 5 bases short and J 0 bases short, with 10 bases between. The length of the CDR3 is 15 residues.